The text below deals with one T cell receptor (beta chain). The antigen remains undetermined. The PCR used 52 TRBV and 13 TRBJ primers. Here immunoSEQ multiplex PCR was the method, and the copy in TCRdb shows in-frame clones only, minus some. Found here are about 18,000 clones, 80% to 95% of them singletons; the top ten hold 32%. A couple of CD3G-deficient patients had more severe autoimmunity; all had some. This entry belongs to a study of regulatory T cells. Study-wide results and limits: Patient CD8+ T cells trended toward lower Shannon entropy than controls. In patients, unique TRB V-J pairs were restricted and V/J usage skewed, especially in Tregs.

This receptor was obtained from a person between 18 and 35 years old with CD3G deficiency. What was sequenced was CD8+ T cells sorted from blood.

The CDR3 sequence is CASSSGQGLGYGYTF. The CDR3 DNA reads as TGTGCCAGCAGTTCGGGACAGGGCCTCGGCTATGGCTACACCTTC. This chain joins TRBV27 and TRBJ1-2; 9 bases are shared with TRBD1. Germline V lookup: CDR1 MNHEY, CDR2 SMNVEV (reference sequence). This CDR3 is 15 amino acids long. V was pared by 4 bases and J by 4 bases, with 7 bases of the junction left unmatched.